Listed below are T cell receptor beta chains from one sample, sequenced in a study of type 1 and type 2 diabetes patients. TCRdb re-analysed the multiplex PCR reads in MiXCR, keeping a single row per CDR3 protein. The repertoire consists of under 300,000 distinct CDR3 sequences, with around 47% occurring once and the leading ten covering about an eighth. Material for sequencing was peripheral blood mononuclear cells (PBMCs). These receptors were collected from a man in his late teens or twenties with type 2 diabetes. Both conserved end residues are part of each CDR3. The D gene is left open where the match is weak. Where a row states a size, it is once, few, many or the class of an expanded clone; other rows omit it.

D: TRBD2
V: TRBV7-2
J: TRBJ2-7
size: few
DNA: TGTGCCAGCAGCGTATTTAGCGGGGGGGATTACGAGCAGTACTTC
CDR3: CASSVFSGGDYEQYF

D: TRBD2
V: TRBV25-1
J: TRBJ2-1
size: few
DNA: TGTGCCAGCAGTGCCCCCCGGACTAGCGGGGACAATGAGCAGTTCTTC
CDR3: CASSAPRTSGDNEQFF

D: TRBD1
V: TRBV4-1
J: TRBJ2-3
size: -
DNA: TGCGCCAGCAGCCAAGATGCCGGACAGGGAGGTACGCAGTATTTT
CDR3: CASSQDAGQGGTQYF

D: TRBD2
V: TRBV5-1
J: TRBJ2-7
size: few
DNA: TGCGCCAGCAGCTTCGGACTAGCGGGCTCCTACGAGCAGTACTTC
CDR3: CASSFGLAGSYEQYF

D: TRBD2
V: TRBV20-1
J: TRBJ2-5
size: -
DNA: TGCAGTGCTACACCCACTCTAGCGGAGGGTAAAGAGACCCAGTACTTC
CDR3: CSATPTLAEGKETQYF

D: TRBD2
V: TRBV4-2
J: TRBJ2-5
size: -
DNA: TGTGCCAGCGGCCAAGATGGTCTAGCGGGAGAGACCCAGTACTTC
CDR3: CASGQDGLAGETQYF

D: -
V: TRBV12-3/TRBV12-4
J: TRBJ2-7
size: -
DNA: TGTACCAGCAGTCCTTACTCGGGCTACGAGCAGTACTTC
CDR3: CTSSPYSGYEQYF

D: -
V: TRBV12-3/TRBV12-4
J: TRBJ2-5
size: -
DNA: TGTGCCAGCAATCGAAACACCGGGGCCCAAGAGACCCAGTACTTC
CDR3: CASNRNTGAQETQYF

D: TRBD1
V: TRBV19
J: TRBJ1-1
size: -
DNA: TGTGCCAGTAGTATGGGGACAGTTGTTTTCTTT
CDR3: CASSMGTVVFF

D: TRBD2
V: TRBV7-2
J: TRBJ2-6
size: few
DNA: TGTGCCAGCAGCTCTCTGGGGGGGGGAAATACTGGGGCCAACGTCCTGACTTTC
CDR3: CASSSLGGGNTGANVLTF

D: -
V: TRBV13
J: TRBJ2-7
size: -
DNA: TGTGCCAGCAGCTTAGGCCTCTCACGCGAGCAGTACTTC
CDR3: CASSLGLSREQYF

D: -
V: TRBV15
J: TRBJ2-5
size: many
DNA: TGTGCCACCAGCAGGACAGGCCAGGCCCAGTACTTC
CDR3: CATSRTGQAQYF

D: -
V: TRBV7-2
J: TRBJ1-6
size: -
DNA: TGTGCCAGCAGCTCAAATCCCCTTTCACCCCTCCACTTT
CDR3: CASSSNPLSPLHF

D: -
V: TRBV10-2
J: TRBJ1-2
size: few
DNA: TGCGCCAGCAGTGAGGGACAGCTGAACTATGGCTACACCTTC
CDR3: CASSEGQLNYGYTF

D: -
V: TRBV12-3/TRBV12-4
J: TRBJ2-7
size: few
DNA: TGTGCCAGCAGCCGCCGGGACGTAGAGCAGTACTTC
CDR3: CASSRRDVEQYF

D: TRBD2
V: TRBV9
J: TRBJ2-7
size: once
DNA: TGTGCCAGCAGCGCACTAGCGGACTCCTACGAGCAGTACTTC
CDR3: CASSALADSYEQYF

D: -
V: TRBV7-2
J: TRBJ2-5
size: many
DNA: TGTGCCAGCAGCGCCCAGTCGGGGACGGAAAAGACCCAGTACTTC
CDR3: CASSAQSGTEKTQYF

D: -
V: TRBV27
J: TRBJ1-1
size: -
DNA: TGTGCCAGCGATCTCGGTAGGACCACTGAAGCTTTCTTT
CDR3: CASDLGRTTEAFF

D: -
V: TRBV30
J: TRBJ1-2
size: few
DNA: TGTGCCTGGAGTAGGCTAGGCCCTTTCGAGGGCTACACCTTC
CDR3: CAWSRLGPFEGYTF

D: -
V: TRBV7-2
J: TRBJ2-1
size: few
DNA: TGTGCCAGCAGCGCGATGACTAGATCTGAGCAGTTCTTC
CDR3: CASSAMTRSEQFF

D: -
V: TRBV10-3
J: TRBJ2-5
size: few
DNA: TGTGCCATTGGGCCCCAGCAGGAGACCCAGTACTTC
CDR3: CAIGPQQETQYF

D: -
V: TRBV29-1
J: TRBJ2-5
size: -
DNA: TGCAGCGTGGTGCAAGAGACCCAGTACTTC
CDR3: CSVVQETQYF

D: -
V: TRBV15
J: TRBJ1-2
size: many
DNA: TGTGCCACCAGCACCCGGCCAAGTGGGGGGAACTATGGCTACACCTTC
CDR3: CATSTRPSGGNYGYTF

D: TRBD2
V: TRBV14
J: TRBJ2-7
size: -
DNA: TGTGCCAGCAGCTTAGGTGTTAGCGGGGTTGAGCAGTACTTC
CDR3: CASSLGVSGVEQYF

D: TRBD2
V: TRBV28
J: TRBJ2-3
size: -
DNA: TGTGCCAGCAGTGCGGGAGGGGAGGGAGATACGCAGTATTTT
CDR3: CASSAGGEGDTQYF

D: TRBD1
V: TRBV2
J: TRBJ2-2
size: once
DNA: TGTGCCAGCAGTAGGGACAGGGGGCGCGGGGAGCTGTTTTTT
CDR3: CASSRDRGRGELFF

D: TRBD1
V: TRBV7-3
J: TRBJ2-1
size: -
DNA: TGTGCCAGCAGCCTCGGGACAGGGTATTTCAATGAGCAGTTCTTC
CDR3: CASSLGTGYFNEQFF

D: -
V: TRBV15
J: TRBJ1-3
size: -
DNA: TGTGCCACCAGCCCTCCCGACCCAGCACTAATCTCTGGAAACACCATATATTTT
CDR3: CATSPPDPALISGNTIYF

D: -
V: TRBV4-3
J: TRBJ2-7
size: -
DNA: TGCGCCAGCAGCCAAGACCCCCAGGGGACCGACGAGCAGTACTTC
CDR3: CASSQDPQGTDEQYF

D: -
V: TRBV6-6
J: TRBJ2-7
size: once
DNA: TGTGCCAGCAGTTACTCTTCGGTCAAGAAACAATACGAGCAGTACTTC
CDR3: CASSYSSVKKQYEQYF

D: -
V: TRBV10-1
J: TRBJ2-1
size: -
DNA: TGCGCCAGCAGTGAGGTTGATGCGGACCACAATGAGCAGTTCTTC
CDR3: CASSEVDADHNEQFF

D: -
V: TRBV19
J: TRBJ2-1
size: few
DNA: TGTGCCAGTAGTGCGGCAGGTGGTGGTGAGCAGTTCTTC
CDR3: CASSAAGGGEQFF

D: -
V: TRBV30
J: TRBJ2-3
size: -
DNA: TGTGCCTGGAATGGGCTGGGAACTAACACAGATACGCAGTATTTT
CDR3: CAWNGLGTNTDTQYF

D: -
V: TRBV19
J: TRBJ2-7
size: -
DNA: TGTGCCAGTAGTATAGGTCGACAGTTCTCTCACTCTGGGGCCAGACGGTACTTC
CDR3: CASSIGRQFSHSGARRYF

D: -
V: TRBV5-1
J: TRBJ1-1
size: few
DNA: TGCGCCAGCGGGTGGGGCGTGATGAACACTGAAGCTTTCTTT
CDR3: CASGWGVMNTEAFF

D: TRBD1
V: TRBV19
J: TRBJ1-2
size: few
DNA: TGTGCCAGTACCGAGACAGGGTCCTATGGCTACACCTTC
CDR3: CASTETGSYGYTF

D: TRBD1
V: TRBV15
J: TRBJ1-4
size: -
DNA: TGTGCCACCAGCGCGGGGGGACAGCGTAATGAAAAACTGTTTTTT
CDR3: CATSAGGQRNEKLFF

D: -
V: TRBV25-1
J: TRBJ2-5
size: -
DNA: TGTGCCAGCAGTGCTGCCCGGGTAGTGGGAGTACAAGAGACCCAGTACTTC
CDR3: CASSAARVVGVQETQYF

D: -
V: TRBV19
J: TRBJ2-7
size: once
DNA: TGTGCCAGTAGTATAGATGTCGGCTACGAGCAGTACTTC
CDR3: CASSIDVGYEQYF

D: -
V: TRBV7-6
J: TRBJ1-5
size: few
DNA: TGTGCCAGCAGCTTAGAGGGGACATCACGCCAGCATTTT
CDR3: CASSLEGTSRQHF

D: -
V: TRBV6-1
J: TRBJ2-7
size: -
DNA: TGTGCCAGCAGTTTACTTGGGACCGACGAGCAGTACTTC
CDR3: CASSLLGTDEQYF

D: -
V: TRBV28
J: TRBJ1-5
size: -
DNA: TGTGCCAGCAGTTTTACAGGGAGCAGCAATCAGCCCCAGCATTTT
CDR3: CASSFTGSSNQPQHF

D: -
V: TRBV28
J: TRBJ2-7
size: few
DNA: TGTGCCAGCAGTCGCGGGGTTAGGGGCAACGAGCAGTACTTC
CDR3: CASSRGVRGNEQYF

D: -
V: TRBV7-8
J: TRBJ1-2
size: few
DNA: TGTGCCAGCAGCCGACAGAAGTATGGCTACACCTTC
CDR3: CASSRQKYGYTF

D: TRBD1
V: TRBV5-1
J: TRBJ1-2
size: few
DNA: TGCGCCAGCAGCAACGGACAGGGGAATGGCTACACCTTC
CDR3: CASSNGQGNGYTF